This entry lists 4 T cell receptor beta chains sequenced from one sample in a study of T cell responses to AZD1222 COVID-19 vaccine. The table came from immunoSEQ multiplex PCR; TCRdb's copy has only in-frame clones and leaves some out. The sample lists 75,000 to 90,000 clones, about 82% occurring once. Sequences were derived from peripheral blood, sampled on day 0 of AZD1222 vaccination. These TCRs come from an adult in good health.

The chain combines TRBV6-2 or TRBV6-3 with TRBJ2-1; D possibly corresponds to TRBD2 (7 bases). The CDR3 contains 16 residues. CDR1 MNHEY and CDR2 SVGEGT come from the germline V gene. V dropped 0 bases and J dropped 4 bases, with 13 bases sitting between them. The CDR3: CASSYSSRGAYNEQFF. In DNA form, the CDR3 reads TGTGCCAGCAGTTACTCGTCACGGGGGGCATACAATGAGCAGTTCTTC.

The rearrangement uses TRBV24-1 and TRBJ1-2; the match to TRBD1 covers 7 bases. V lost 3 bases, J lost 8 bases, and 8 bases stayed unmatched. The CDR3 loop spans 14 amino acids. Germline CDR1 and CDR2: KGHDR and SFDVKD. For the CDR3, the DNA is TGTGCCACCAGTGATCCACAGGGGTTGGCAGGCTACACCTTC. This encodes CATSDPQGLAGYTF.

The gene calls are TRBV28 and TRBJ2-1; 9 positions match TRBD1. The CDR3 has 19 amino acids. The V gene's germline CDR1 is MDHEN and CDR2 SYDVKM. With 4 bases clipped from V and 0 bases from J, the junction kept 13 bases outside the gene matches. The CDR3 DNA reads TGTGCCAGCAGTTACGACCTTATAGGGACAGGGAGCTCCTACAATGAGCAGTTCTTC. Translating it yields CASSYDLIGTGSSYNEQFF.

This sequence joins TRBV3-1 (or the pseudogene TRBV3-2) and TRBJ2-7, with D unclear. CDR1 is LGHDT and CDR2 is YNNKEL in the germline V gene (reference sequence). The CDR3 runs to 11 residues. V was trimmed by 0 bases and J by 6 bases, leaving 3 bases between them. The CDR3 loop reads CASSQEAEQYF. CDR3 nucleotide sequence: TGTGCCAGCAGCCAAGAGGCCGAGCAGTACTTC.